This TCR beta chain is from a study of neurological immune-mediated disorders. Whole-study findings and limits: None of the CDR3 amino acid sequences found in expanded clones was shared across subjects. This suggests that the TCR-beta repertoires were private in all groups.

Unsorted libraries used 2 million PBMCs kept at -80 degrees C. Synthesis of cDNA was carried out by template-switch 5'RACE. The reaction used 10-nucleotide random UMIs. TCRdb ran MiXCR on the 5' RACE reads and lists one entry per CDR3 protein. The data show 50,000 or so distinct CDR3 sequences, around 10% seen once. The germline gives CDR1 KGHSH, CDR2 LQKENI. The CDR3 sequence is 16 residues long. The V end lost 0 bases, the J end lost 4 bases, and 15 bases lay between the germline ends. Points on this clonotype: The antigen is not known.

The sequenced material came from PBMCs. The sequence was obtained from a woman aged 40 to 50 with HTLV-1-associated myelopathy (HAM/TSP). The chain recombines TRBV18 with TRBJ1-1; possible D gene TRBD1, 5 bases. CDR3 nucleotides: TGTGCCAGCTCACCACCAGCGGGGGGTCTGGGCACTGAAGCTTTCTTT. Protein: CASSPPAGGLGTEAFF.